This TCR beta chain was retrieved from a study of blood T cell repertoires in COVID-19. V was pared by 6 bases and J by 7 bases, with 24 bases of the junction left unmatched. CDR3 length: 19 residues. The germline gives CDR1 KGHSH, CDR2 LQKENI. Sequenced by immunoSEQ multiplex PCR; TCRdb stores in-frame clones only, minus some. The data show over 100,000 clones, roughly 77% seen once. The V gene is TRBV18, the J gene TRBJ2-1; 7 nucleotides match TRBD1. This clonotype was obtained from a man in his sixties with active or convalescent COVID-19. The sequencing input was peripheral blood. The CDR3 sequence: CASSPTRTGKELNGNEQFF. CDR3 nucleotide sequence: TGTGCCAGCTCGCCCACCCGGACAGGAAAAGAACTAAACGGGAATGAGCAGTTCTTC.